One and the same sample provided the 29 T cell receptor beta chains below, sequenced in a study of T cell clonality in common variable immunodeficiency. Sequenced by immunoSEQ multiplex PCR; TCRdb stores in-frame clones only, minus some. This sample has tens of thousands of clones, each found more than once. The sequencing sample was made of peripheral blood mononuclear cells. All receptors derive from a person aged 18-70 years in good health.

The CDR3 here is CASSHGEGTEAFF. The part of the CDR3 DNA that was read is TGCGCCAGCAGCCACGGGGAGGGCACTGAA. J is TRBJ1-1 and V is TRBV5-1; D is uncertain. With the read ending 3 residues before the CDR3 end, the germline J gene is used to fill in that end. The CDR3 contains 13 residues. The germline CDR1 and CDR2 sequences are SGHRS and YFSETQ. Trimming stripped 4 bases from V and 4 bases from J, with 11 bases between.

This clone was picked up many times. The read terminates 3 residues before the CDR3 end, so the remaining end is supplied by the germline J gene. The chain is built from TRBV27 and TRBJ1-5, with 7 nucleotides matching TRBD1. CDR1 and CDR2 from the germline V gene are MNHEY and SMNVEV (reference sequence). CDR3 size: 18 residues. V lost 4 bases and J lost 2; bases outside the gene matches: 14. Partial CDR3 DNA: TGTGCCAGCAGTTCGACAGGGTCTTATGGGACGGGCAATCAGCCC. This translates into CASSSTGSYGTGNQP. The complete CDR3 sequence is CASSSTGSYGTGNQPQHF.

There are many counts of this clone. The CDR3 end is not reached by the read, which stops 3 residues before it; the germline J gene fills it in. This chain links TRBV12-3 or TRBV12-4 with TRBJ2-7, with 9 bases lining up with TRBD1. The CDR3 loop spans 17 amino acids. V gave up 6 bases and J gave up 5 bases; unmatched junction bases: 17. This CDR3 is CASRERDREVNWDEQYF. The CDR3 DNA, read in part, is TGTGCCAGCAGAGAAAGGGACAGGGAAGTGAACTGGGACGAG.

In this sample, this clone turned up many times. The CDR3 is cut off 3 residues early in the read; its end comes from the germline J gene. This chain links TRBV29-1 with TRBJ2-2, with TRBD1 as a possible D gene (5 bases). The CDR3 has 13 residues. Germline CDR1 and CDR2: SQVTM and ANQGSEA. V lost 4 bases and J lost 7, with 13 bases in between. This CDR3 is CSVAQGRIGELFF. CDR3 bases read: TGCAGCGTTGCGCAGGGTCGCATCGGGGAG.

The sample holds many counts of this clone. The CDR3 end lies 3 residues beyond the end of the read and is filled in from the germline J gene. This chain joins TRBV7-6 and TRBJ1-2; D perhaps matches TRBD1 (5 bases). Germline lookup yields CDR1 SGHVS and CDR2 FNYEAQ. CDR3 size: 15 residues. Trimming removed 1 base from V and 3 bases from J, with 12 bases in between. This chain's CDR3 is CASSLGVGGYYGYTF. The CDR3 DNA, read in part, is TGTGCCAGCAGCTTAGGGGTTGGGGGGTACTATGGC.

There are many counts of this clone. The read gets to within 3 residues of the CDR3 end, and the germline J gene fills in the rest. This chain links TRBV10-3 with TRBJ1-1; 8 bases agree with TRBD1. Germline lookup yields CDR1 ENHRY and CDR2 SYGVKD. The J segment lost 0 bases and the V segment lost 4 bases, leaving 1 base of the junction unmatched. The CDR3 totals 14 residues. The CDR3 spells CAISGTGLNTEAFF. The sequenced CDR3 bases are TGTGCCATCAGTGGGACAGGGCTGAACACTGAA.

This clone was found many times. The read ends 3 residues before the CDR3 terminus; that terminus is restored from the germline J gene. This sequence joins TRBV20-1 and TRBJ2-5, with 9 bases identical to TRBD2. The CDR3 sequence is 13 residues long. In germline, CDR1 is DFQATT, CDR2 SNEGSKA (reference sequence). Trimming at V came to 3 bases and at J to 4 bases, leaving 3 bases not matched to a gene. The sequenced CDR3 bases are TGCAGTGCTAGTGGGGGACTAGCAGAGACC. Residues: CSASGGLAET. The whole CDR3 sequence is CSASGGLAETQYF.

This clone was recorded at least ten times. The sequence runs out 3 residues before the end of the CDR3; the remainder is reconstructed from the germline J gene. The rearrangement uses TRBV19 and TRBJ1-5; D ambiguous. The CDR3 is made up of 14 amino acids. CDR1 and CDR2 (germline): LNHDA, SQIVND (reference sequence). Trimming pared 1 base from V and 3 bases from J, leaving 7 bases between. CDR3 sequence reads: CASSIGHLNQPQHF. Incomplete CDR3 DNA: TGTGCCAGTAGTATAGGACACCTCAATCAGCCC.

This clone was detected many times. The sequenced fragment ends 3 residues before the CDR3 boundary, so the rest is inferred from the germline J gene. The chain recombines TRBV28 with TRBJ1-5, with D possibly TRBD1 on 6 matching bases. The CDR3 consists of 17 residues. Germline loops: CDR1 MDHEN, CDR2 SYDVKM. V lost 1 base and J lost 5, with 18 bases in between. The DNA read from the CDR3 is TGTGCCAGCAGTTTATTTAGTTCCAGGGGATCGGATCAGCCC. It specifies CASSLFSSRGSDQP. The entire CDR3 protein is CASSLFSSRGSDQPQHF.

This clone was counted ten times or more. The CDR3 end lies 3 residues beyond the end of the read and is filled in from the germline J gene. The chain recombines TRBV29-1 with TRBJ1-5; 9 positions agree with TRBD1. The germline V gene has CDR1 SQVTM and CDR2 ANQGSEA. This CDR3 has 13 residues. With V trimmed by 7 bases and J by 4 bases, 5 bases remained unmatched. This CDR3 reads CSGRTGENQPQHF. Incomplete CDR3 DNA: TGCAGCGGGAGGACAGGGGAAAATCAGCCC.

This clone was seen many times. The CDR3 extends 3 residues past the end of the read, so its final part is completed from the germline J gene. The rearrangement joins TRBV20-1 to TRBJ1-1, with D maybe TRBD1 (5 bases). V was clipped by 6 bases and J by 1 base, with 15 bases between them. CDR1 and CDR2 (germline): DFQATT, SNEGSKA (reference sequence). This CDR3 is 14 amino acids long. The CDR3 loop is CSAPDRTKNTEAFF. The covered CDR3 bases are TGCAGTGCGCCCGACAGAACAAAGAACACTGAA.

This clone was seen ten or more times. CDR3 DNA (partial): TGCAGTGCTGACCCGGGACTGGGCTACGAG. Encoded protein: CSADPGLGYE. The CDR3, in full, reads CSADPGLGYEQYF. This chain links TRBV20-1 with TRBJ2-7; D possibly corresponds to TRBD2 (6 bases). The read ends 3 residues early relative to the CDR3; the germline J gene fills the gap. V was shortened by 5 bases and J by 3 bases, with 14 bases between the two germline ends. Germline V gives CDR1 DFQATT, CDR2 SNEGSKA (reference sequence). This CDR3 is 13 amino acids long.

Many counts were recorded for this clone. With the read ending 3 residues before the CDR3 end, the germline J gene is used to fill in that end. The genes are TRBV6-2 or TRBV6-3 and TRBJ1-1, with D maybe TRBD1 (6 bases). The CDR3 runs 12 residues. The germline V gene encodes CDR1 MNHEY and CDR2 SVGEGT. CDR3 loop: CASSYSGAVAFF. The sequenced part of the CDR3 DNA is TGTGCCAGCAGTTACTCGGGGGCCGTA.

The sample holds many counts of this clone. The CDR3 loop reads CASSESPRVTEAFF. The DNA read from the CDR3 is TGCGCCAGCAGTGAGTCCCCCAGGGTCACTGAA. The genes are TRBV10-2 and TRBJ1-1; D perhaps matches TRBD1 (5 bases). The observed sequence ends 3 residues before the CDR3 terminus, with the missing tail filled in from the germline J gene. V was cut by 0 bases and J by 4 bases, with 9 bases left in between. The CDR3 covers 14 residues. From germline, CDR1 is WSHSY and CDR2 SAAADI.

This clone was seen repeatedly, ten times or more. The missing CDR3 end, 3 residues past where the read stops, is filled in from the germline J gene. The gene calls are TRBV11-2 and TRBJ2-7, with D tentatively TRBD1 (6 bases). CDR1 is SGHAT and CDR2 is FQNNGV in the germline V gene. The V end lost 1 base, the J end lost 6 bases, and 7 bases lay between the germline ends. This CDR3 spans 12 amino acids. The sequenced part of the CDR3 DNA is TGTGCCAGCAGCTTAGTGGGGGCCGAG. Translation: CASSLVGAE. The whole CDR3 sequence is CASSLVGAEQYF.

At least ten counts were recorded for this clone. The read stops 3 residues short of the end of the CDR3; the missing end is completed from the germline J gene. This chain links TRBV7-9 with TRBJ1-1, with D perhaps matching TRBD1 (5 bases). Trimming shortened V by 5 bases and J by 5 bases, and 15 bases separated the two germline ends. There are 14 residues in the CDR3. Germline V gene data show CDR1 as SEHNR and CDR2 as FQNEAQ (reference sequence). The CDR3 sequence is CASSLPGGGTEAFF. CDR3 DNA (partial): TGTGCCAGCAGCCTCCCGGGGGGGGGTACTGAA.

About this clone itself: From the germline J gene comes the end of the CDR3, since the read stops 3 residues before it. The J gene is TRBJ2-7, the V gene TRBV18, with 10 bases identical to TRBD2. With 1 base clipped from V and 4 bases from J, the junction kept 7 bases outside the gene matches. Germline-derived CDR1 and CDR2 are KGHSH and LQKENI. This CDR3 is 16 amino acids long. The covered CDR3 bases are TGTGCCAGCTCACCACAGGCTAGCGGGAGTGGGTACGAG. Translating gives CASSPQASGSGYE. The full CDR3 sequence reads CASSPQASGSGYEQYF.

This clone was observed many times. The read is 3 residues too short to cover the CDR3 end, so that end is filled in from the germline J gene. This chain links TRBV20-1 with TRBJ2-1; 8 bases fit TRBD1. The V and J ends lost 1 base and 5 bases, in that order; junction bases with no gene match: 4. The CDR3 is 14 amino acids. Germline V gives CDR1 DFQATT, CDR2 SNEGSKA (reference sequence). CDR3 amino acids: CSARGTGSNNEQFF. The CDR3 DNA, read in part, is TGCAGTGCTAGAGGGACAGGGTCCAACAATGAG.

Many counts were recorded for this clone. The read ends 3 residues before the CDR3 terminus; that terminus is restored from the germline J gene. This chain uses TRBV5-6 with TRBJ2-4; 11 positions agree with TRBD2. CDR1 SGHDT and CDR2 YYEEEE come from the germline V gene. V dropped 3 bases and J dropped 7; count of bases not matched to a gene: 6. The CDR3 covers 15 residues. The CDR3 sequence: CASSSVAGGVNIQYF. The part of the CDR3 DNA that was read is TGTGCCAGCAGCTCAGTAGCGGGAGGGGTGAACATT.

This clone was recorded many times. The observed sequence ends 3 residues before the CDR3 terminus, with the missing tail filled in from the germline J gene. This chain links TRBV20-1 with TRBJ2-7; D possibly corresponds to TRBD2 (6 bases). The germline V gene has CDR1 DFQATT and CDR2 SNEGSKA (reference sequence). V lost 0 bases to trimming and J lost 6 bases, with 21 bases between them. This CDR3 has 16 residues. CDR3 region: CSARDFRTKSSPEQYF. CDR3 DNA (partial): TGCAGTGCTAGAGATTTTCGGACTAAGTCGTCCCCCGAG.

The table lists this clone with many counts. The observed sequence ends 3 residues before the CDR3 terminus, with the missing tail filled in from the germline J gene. This sequence joins TRBV13 and TRBJ2-1; the match to TRBD2 covers 9 bases. Looked up from germline, CDR1 is PRHDT and CDR2 is FYEKMQ (reference sequence). This CDR3 contains 16 residues. Unmatched junction bases numbered 13, after V lost 4 bases and J lost 9 bases. The CDR3 sequence: CASSSSHGSGGGEQFF. The covered CDR3 bases are TGTGCCAGCAGCTCCTCGCATGGTAGCGGGGGTGGTGAG.

This clone showed up many times. One end of the junction is discordant with germline, which a read error may explain. The read finishes 3 residues shy of the CDR3 end, and the germline J gene is used to complete it. This chain joins TRBV4-2 and TRBJ1-1; D not certain. CDR3 size: 15 residues. Germline V gene lookup returns CDR1 LGHNA and CDR2 YNFKEQ. The CDR3 DNA, read in part, is TGCGCCAGCAGCCAAGGTCTAATGATGAACACTGAA. It codes for CASSQGLMMNTE. The CDR3, in full, reads CASSQGLMMNTEAFF.

This clone was recorded at least ten times. The CDR3 end lies 3 residues beyond the end of the read and is filled in from the germline J gene. The chain combines TRBV5-4 with TRBJ2-5, with 14 bases matching TRBD2. The V segment lost 4 bases and the J segment 5 bases; nucleotides outside the gene matches: 7. This CDR3 contains 16 residues. In germline, CDR1 is SGHNT, CDR2 YYREEE (reference sequence). The CDR3 bases that were read are TGTGCCAGCAGCGTACGACTAGCGGGAGGGTTGGAGACC. Its translation is CASSVRLAGGLET. Given in full, the CDR3 is CASSVRLAGGLETQYF.

This clone has at least ten counts. The read terminates 3 residues before the CDR3 end, so the remaining end is supplied by the germline J gene. The chain couples TRBV20-1 to TRBJ2-1, with a tentative D call TRBD1 (6 bases). The CDR3 consists of 14 residues. Germline CDR1 reads DFQATT; CDR2 reads SNEGSKA (reference sequence). Trimming took off 0 bases at V and 9 bases at J, with 15 bases between the two ends. The part of the CDR3 DNA that was read is TGCAGTGCTAGAGATAGGCGCAGGGGAGTTGAG. This translates into CSARDRRRGVE. The full-length CDR3 reads as CSARDRRRGVEQFF.

This clone was seen repeatedly, ten times or more. The read stops 3 residues short of the end of the CDR3; the missing end is completed from the germline J gene. The V gene is TRBV7-6, the J gene TRBJ1-5; 8 nucleotides line up with TRBD1. Germline V gene data show CDR1 as SGHVS and CDR2 as FNYEAQ. The CDR3 spans 13 residues. J lost 5 bases, V lost 5 bases, and 2 bases had no gene match. CDR3 DNA (partial): TGTGCCAGCAGCAAGGACAGGGATCAGCCC. It translates to CASSKDRDQP. The full CDR3 sequence reads CASSKDRDQPQHF. The full variable domain, completed using reference TRBV7-6 and TRBJ1-5, is GAGVSQSPRYKVTKRGQDVALRCDPISGHVSLYWYRQALGQGPEFLTYFNYEAQQDKSGLPNDRFSAERPEGSISTLTIQRTEQRDSAMYRCASSKDRDQPQHFGDGTRLSIL.

In its sample, this clone was seen many times. Read data end 3 residues before the CDR3 end; the end is taken from the germline J gene. J is TRBJ2-1 and V is TRBV7-3, with D tentatively TRBD2 (7 bases). CDR1 and CDR2 (germline): SGHTA, FQGTGA. CDR3 length equals 16 residues. Deletions cut 5 bases from V and 7 bases from J, with 21 bases between. The CDR3 loop reads CASSRGAGDSRNEQFF. The CDR3 bases that were read are TGTGCCAGCAGCCGGGGGGCGGGGGACTCAAGAAATGAG.

This clone was detected ten times or more. With the read ending 3 residues before the CDR3 end, the germline J gene is used to fill in that end. The chain joins TRBV5-6 to TRBJ2-7, with 7 bases fitting TRBD1. The germline V gene has CDR1 SGHDT and CDR2 YYEEEE. J was trimmed by 2 bases and V by 4 bases; bases with no gene match: 6. The length of the CDR3 is 14 residues. The sequenced part of the CDR3 DNA is TGTGCCAGCAGCCTCGGGACAGTTACCTACGAG. Protein sequence: CASSLGTVTYE. Given in full, the CDR3 is CASSLGTVTYEQYF.

On this clone: The CDR3 end lies 3 residues beyond the end of the read and is filled in from the germline J gene. The chain has TRBV19 and TRBJ2-3, with D hard to call. Per germline, CDR1 LNHDA and CDR2 SQIVND (reference sequence). The CDR3 covers 17 residues. Partial CDR3 DNA: TGTGCCAGTAGTATGGCGTACTGGAACTATGACGAAGAGACG. Encoded protein: CASSMAYWNYDEET. The CDR3 in full is CASSMAYWNYDEETQYF. The full variable domain, rest sourced from reference TRBV19 and TRBJ2-3, is DGGITQSPKYLFRKEGQNVTLSCEQNLNHDAMYWYRQDPGQGLRLIYYSQIVNDFQKGDIAEGYSVSREKKESFPLTVTSAQKNPTAFYLCASSMAYWNYDEETQYFGPGTRLTVL.

This clone showed up many times. The CDR3 extends 3 residues past the end of the read, so its final part is completed from the germline J gene. This chain links TRBV5-1 with TRBJ1-1, with D maybe TRBD1 (6 bases). With 0 bases removed from V and 4 bases from J, the gap between germline ends came to 7 bases. Germline-derived CDR1 and CDR2 are SGHRS and YFSETQ. CDR3 length equals 13 residues. The CDR3 DNA, read in part, is TGCGCCAGCAGCTTGGACAGGGCCACTGAA. This codes for CASSLDRATE. In full, the CDR3 reads CASSLDRATEAFF. The variable domain in full, completed from reference TRBV5-1 and TRBJ1-1, reads KAGVTQTPRYLIKTRGQQVTLSCSPISGHRSVSWYQQTPGQGLQFLFEYFSETQRNKGNFPGRFSGRQFSNSRSEMNVSTLELGDSALYLCASSLDRATEAFFGQGTRLTVV.